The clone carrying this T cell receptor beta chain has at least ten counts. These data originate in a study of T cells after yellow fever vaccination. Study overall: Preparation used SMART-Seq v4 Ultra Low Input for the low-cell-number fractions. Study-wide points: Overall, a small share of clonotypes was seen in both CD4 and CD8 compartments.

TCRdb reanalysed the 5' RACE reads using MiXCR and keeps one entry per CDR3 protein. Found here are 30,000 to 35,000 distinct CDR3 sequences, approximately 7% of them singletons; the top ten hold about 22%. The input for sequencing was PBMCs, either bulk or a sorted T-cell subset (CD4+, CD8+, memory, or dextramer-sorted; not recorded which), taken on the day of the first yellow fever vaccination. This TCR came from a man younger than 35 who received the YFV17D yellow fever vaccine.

Here the CDR3 DNA reads TGTGCCAGCAGCTTAGGACGGTACAATGAGCAGTTCTTC. Amino acid sequence: CASSLGRYNEQFF. J is TRBJ2-1 and V is TRBV11-2; D unresolved. Germline CDR1 SGHAT, CDR2 FQNNGV. The V and J ends lost 1 base and 4 bases respectively, with 5 bases between them. CDR3 length equals 13 residues.